This is a list of T cell receptor beta chains from one sample in a study of blood T cell repertoires in COVID-19. TCRdb's copy holds only in-frame clones and misses some; the assay was immunoSEQ multiplex PCR. Altogether about 320,000 clones are present, 70% to 90% being singletons, with the ten largest covering 1.5% to 2%. The sequenced material came from peripheral blood. These receptors originate from a woman aged 25-40 years with COVID-19, enrolled during active disease. Each CDR3 is given with its conserved first and last residue.

J gene | V gene | CDR3 protein
TRBJ2-4 | TRBV9 | CASSENPSLAGTAKNIQYF
TRBJ2-7 | TRBV4-1 | CASSQSNEQYF
TRBJ1-5 | TRBV28 | CASSPGQGIQPQHF
TRBJ1-2 | TRBV5-1 | CASSSVLTRGYTF
TRBJ2-1 | TRBV5-1 | CASSLDSGGLYNEQFF
TRBJ2-5 | TRBV2 | CASVVGEETQYF
TRBJ2-5 | TRBV11-2 | CASSLDSTSRWETQYF
TRBJ2-3 | TRBV4-3 | CASAAAGRPDTQYF
TRBJ2-3 | TRBV9 | CASSMNRDRGTDTQYF
TRBJ1-2 | TRBV7-6 | CASSLEAGGFYYGYTF
TRBJ1-4 | TRBV27 | CASSLWGEDEKLFF
TRBJ2-7 | TRBV29-1 | CSVEGWAGAYEQYF
TRBJ1-6 | TRBV10-3 | CAISDSPGKWSNSPLHF